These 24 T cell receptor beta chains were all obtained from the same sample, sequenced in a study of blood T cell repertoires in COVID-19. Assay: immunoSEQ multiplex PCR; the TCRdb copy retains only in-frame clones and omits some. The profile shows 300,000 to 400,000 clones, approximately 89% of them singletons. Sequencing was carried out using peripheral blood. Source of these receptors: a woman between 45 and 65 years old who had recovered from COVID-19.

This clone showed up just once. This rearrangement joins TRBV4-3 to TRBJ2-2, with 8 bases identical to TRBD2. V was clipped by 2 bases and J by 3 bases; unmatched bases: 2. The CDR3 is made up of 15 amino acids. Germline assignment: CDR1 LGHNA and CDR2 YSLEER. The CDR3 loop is CASSQRTSYTGELFF. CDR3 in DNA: TGCGCCAGCAGCCAAAGGACTAGCTACACCGGGGAGCTGTTTTTT.

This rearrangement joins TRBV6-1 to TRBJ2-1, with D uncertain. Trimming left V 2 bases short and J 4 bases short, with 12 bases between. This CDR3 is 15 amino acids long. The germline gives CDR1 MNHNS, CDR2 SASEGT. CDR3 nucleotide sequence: TGTGCCAGCAGTGAATTGCAGGTTAGGTACAATGAGCAGTTCTTC. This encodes CASSELQVRYNEQFF.

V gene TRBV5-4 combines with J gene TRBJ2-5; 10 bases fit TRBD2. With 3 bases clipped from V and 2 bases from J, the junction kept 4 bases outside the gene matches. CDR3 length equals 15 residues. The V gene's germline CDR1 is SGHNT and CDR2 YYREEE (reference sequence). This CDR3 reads CASSSRTSGQETQYF. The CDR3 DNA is TGTGCCAGCAGCTCCCGGACTAGCGGACAAGAGACCCAGTACTTC.

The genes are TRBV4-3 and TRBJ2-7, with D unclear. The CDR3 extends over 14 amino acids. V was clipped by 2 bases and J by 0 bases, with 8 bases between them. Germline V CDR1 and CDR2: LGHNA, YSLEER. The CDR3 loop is CASSQSRNSYEQYF. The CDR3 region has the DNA TGCGCCAGCAGCCAATCGAGGAACTCCTACGAGCAGTACTTC.

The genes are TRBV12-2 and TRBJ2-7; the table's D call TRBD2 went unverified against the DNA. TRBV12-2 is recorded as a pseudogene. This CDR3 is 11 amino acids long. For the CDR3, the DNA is TGTGCAAGTCGCCTCTTCTACGAGCAGTACTTC. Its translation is CASRLFYEQYF.

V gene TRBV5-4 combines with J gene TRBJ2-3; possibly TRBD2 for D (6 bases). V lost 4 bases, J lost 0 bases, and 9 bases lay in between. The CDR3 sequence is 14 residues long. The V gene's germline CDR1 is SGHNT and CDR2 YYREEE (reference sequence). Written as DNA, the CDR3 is TGTGCCAGCAGCCGGGGGTCCAGCACAGATACGCAGTATTTT. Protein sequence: CASSRGSSTDTQYF.

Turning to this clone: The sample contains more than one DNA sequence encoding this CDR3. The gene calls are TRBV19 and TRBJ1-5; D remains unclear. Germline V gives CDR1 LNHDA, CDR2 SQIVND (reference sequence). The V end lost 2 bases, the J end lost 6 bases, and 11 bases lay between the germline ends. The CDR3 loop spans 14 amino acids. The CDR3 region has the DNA TGTGCCAGTAGTATACGGGGAGAAGGTCAGCCCCAGCATTTT. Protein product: CASSIRGEGQPQHF.

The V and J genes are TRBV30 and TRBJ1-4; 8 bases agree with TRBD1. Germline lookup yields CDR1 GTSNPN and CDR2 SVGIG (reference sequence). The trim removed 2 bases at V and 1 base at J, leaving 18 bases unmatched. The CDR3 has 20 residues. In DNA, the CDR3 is TGTGCCTGGAGTAAGCGGGGCAGGGGGCTCAGGTCTGGAACTAATGAAAAACTGTTTTTT. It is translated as CAWSKRGRGLRSGTNEKLFF.

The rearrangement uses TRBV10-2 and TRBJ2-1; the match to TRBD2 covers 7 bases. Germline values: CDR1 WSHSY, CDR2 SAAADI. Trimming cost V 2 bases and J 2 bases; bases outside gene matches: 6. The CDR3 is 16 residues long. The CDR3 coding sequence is TGCGCCAGCAGTGAGGCAACGGGGGGACCCTACAATGAGCAGTTCTTC. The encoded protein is CASSEATGGPYNEQFF.

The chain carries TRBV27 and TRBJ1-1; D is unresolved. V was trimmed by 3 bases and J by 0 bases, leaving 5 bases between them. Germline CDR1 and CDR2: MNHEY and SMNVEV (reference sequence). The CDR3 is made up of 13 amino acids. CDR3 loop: CASSLSMNTEAFF. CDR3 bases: TGTGCCAGCAGTTTGAGTATGAACACTGAAGCTTTCTTT.

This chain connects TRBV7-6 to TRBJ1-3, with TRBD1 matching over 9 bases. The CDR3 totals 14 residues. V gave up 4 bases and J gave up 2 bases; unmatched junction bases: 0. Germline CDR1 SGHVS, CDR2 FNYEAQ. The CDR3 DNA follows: TGTGCCAGCAGCTGGACAGGGGCTGGAAACACCATATATTTT. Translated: CASSWTGAGNTIYF.

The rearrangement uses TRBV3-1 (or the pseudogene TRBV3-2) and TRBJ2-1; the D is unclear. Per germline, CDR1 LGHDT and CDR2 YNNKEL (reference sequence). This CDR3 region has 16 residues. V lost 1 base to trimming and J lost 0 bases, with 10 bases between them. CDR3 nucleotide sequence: TGTGCCAGCAGCCAAGCCCAGCCGGGCTCCTACAATGAGCAGTTCTTC. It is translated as CASSQAQPGSYNEQFF.

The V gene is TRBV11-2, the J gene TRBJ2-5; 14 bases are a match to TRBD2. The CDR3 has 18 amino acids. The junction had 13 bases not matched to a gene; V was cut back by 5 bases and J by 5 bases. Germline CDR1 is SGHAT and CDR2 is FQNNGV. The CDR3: CASSMGLAGAITRETQYF. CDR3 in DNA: TGTGCCAGCAGCATGGGACTAGCGGGGGCCATTACCAGGGAGACCCAGTACTTC.

The CDR3 bases are TGTGCCAGCAGTCTAAGGGGTGCTGGGGCCAACGTCCTGACTTTC. As protein: CASSLRGAGANVLTF. The rearrangement joins TRBV28 to TRBJ2-6, with D possibly being TRBD1 (5 bases). There are 15 residues in the CDR3. V gave up 5 bases and J gave up 2 bases, with 10 bases separating them. CDR1 is MDHEN, CDR2 SYDVKM, per germline.

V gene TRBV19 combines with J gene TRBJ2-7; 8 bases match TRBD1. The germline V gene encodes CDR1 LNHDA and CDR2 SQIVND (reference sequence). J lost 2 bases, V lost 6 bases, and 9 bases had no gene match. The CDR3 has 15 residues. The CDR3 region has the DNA TGTGCCAGTAGCAAGGGACAGGTATTAACCTACGAGCAGTACTTC. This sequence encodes CASSKGQVLTYEQYF.

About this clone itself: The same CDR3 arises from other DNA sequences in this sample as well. CDR3 nucleotides: TGCAGCGTTGAAGACAGGGGAGGGGGCTACACCTTC. Protein: CSVEDRGGGYTF. The V gene is TRBV29-1, the J gene TRBJ1-2; D is perhaps TRBD1 (6 bases). This CDR3 is 12 amino acids long. In germline, CDR1 is SQVTM, CDR2 ANQGSEA. Deletions cut 0 bases from V and 8 bases from J, with 10 bases between.

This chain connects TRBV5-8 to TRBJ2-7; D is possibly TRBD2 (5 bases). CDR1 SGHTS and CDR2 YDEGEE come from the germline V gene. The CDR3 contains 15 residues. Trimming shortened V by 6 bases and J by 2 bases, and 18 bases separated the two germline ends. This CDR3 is CASIPRWERTYEQYF. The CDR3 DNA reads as TGTGCCAGCATACCAAGATGGGAGCGAACCTACGAGCAGTACTTC.

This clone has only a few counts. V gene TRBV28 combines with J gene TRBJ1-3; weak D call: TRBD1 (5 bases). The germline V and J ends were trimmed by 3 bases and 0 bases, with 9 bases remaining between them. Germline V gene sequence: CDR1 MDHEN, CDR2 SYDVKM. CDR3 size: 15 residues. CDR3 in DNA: TGTGCCAGCAGTTTGTCGGGGGGCTCTGGAAACACCATATATTTT. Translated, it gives CASSLSGGSGNTIYF.

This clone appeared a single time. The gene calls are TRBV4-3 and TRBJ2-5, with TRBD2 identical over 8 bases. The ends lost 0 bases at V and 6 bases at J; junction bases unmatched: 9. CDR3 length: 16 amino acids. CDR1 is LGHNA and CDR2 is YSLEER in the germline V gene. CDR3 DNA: TGCGCCAGCAGCCAAGATGTCCGGGGGGGCCTGAAGACCCAGTACTTC. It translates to CASSQDVRGGLKTQYF.

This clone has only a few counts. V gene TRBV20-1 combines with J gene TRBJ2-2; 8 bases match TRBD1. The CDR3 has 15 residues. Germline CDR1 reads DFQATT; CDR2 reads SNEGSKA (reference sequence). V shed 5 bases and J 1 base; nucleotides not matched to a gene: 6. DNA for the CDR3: TGCAGTGCTCGTGGAGGGACAGGGAACACCGGGGAGCTGTTTTTT. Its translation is CSARGGTGNTGELFF.

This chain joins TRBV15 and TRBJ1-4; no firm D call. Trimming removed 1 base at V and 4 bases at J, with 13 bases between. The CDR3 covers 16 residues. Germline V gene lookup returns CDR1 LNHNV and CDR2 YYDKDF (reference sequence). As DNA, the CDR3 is TGTGCCACCAGCAGAGGCTGGGCAGAAATTAATGAAAAACTGTTTTTT. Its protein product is CATSRGWAEINEKLFF.

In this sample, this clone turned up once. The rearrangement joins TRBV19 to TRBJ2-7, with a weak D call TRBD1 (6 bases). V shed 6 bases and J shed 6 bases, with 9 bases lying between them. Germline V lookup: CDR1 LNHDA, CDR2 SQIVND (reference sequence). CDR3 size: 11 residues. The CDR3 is CASRQGSEQYF. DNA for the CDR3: TGTGCCAGTAGACAGGGTTCCGAGCAGTACTTC.

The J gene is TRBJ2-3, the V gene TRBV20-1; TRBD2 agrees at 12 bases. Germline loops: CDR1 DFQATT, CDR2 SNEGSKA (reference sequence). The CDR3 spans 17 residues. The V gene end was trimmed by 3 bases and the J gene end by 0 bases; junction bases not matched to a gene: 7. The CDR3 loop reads CSASNRGTSGSTDTQYF. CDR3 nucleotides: TGCAGTGCTAGTAATCGTGGGACTAGCGGGAGCACAGATACGCAGTATTTT.

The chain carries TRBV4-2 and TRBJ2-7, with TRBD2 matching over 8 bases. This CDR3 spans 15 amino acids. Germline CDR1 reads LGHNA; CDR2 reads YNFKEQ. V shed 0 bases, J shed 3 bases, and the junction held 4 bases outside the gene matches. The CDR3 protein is CASSQETSGSYEQYF. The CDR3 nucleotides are TGTGCCAGCAGCCAAGAAACTAGCGGCAGCTACGAGCAGTACTTC.